This T cell receptor beta chain came from a study of cytomegalovirus exposure and HLA in healthy donors. Study-level background: Most donors, more than 80% of approximately 400 genotyped, fell in the Caucasian-associated ancestry cluster. Findings and limits, study-wide: Later work associated around 18,000 TCR beta sequences with HLA alleles at 0.05 false discovery rate. Upon later analysis, HLA-associated TCR beta chains proved more clonally expanded than other, equally common chains.

Germline V gene data show CDR1 as SGDLS and CDR2 as YYNGEE. The CDR3 totals 13 residues. V was clipped by 2 bases and J by 5 bases; unmatched bases: 3. The sample holds a few counts of this clone. Its antigen is unidentified. The study ran its PCR with 60 Vbeta and 13 Jbeta primers. Produced via immunoSEQ multiplex PCR; TCRdb's table is partial and in-frame only. The table records about 98,000 clones, over 70% of them present only once. Sequenced: PBMCs. The chain couples TRBV9 to TRBJ2-7; 8 bases fit TRBD2. The clonotype comes from a man aged 18-30 years in good health and CMV-seropositive. The CDR3 protein is CASSVSAGDEQYF. CDR3 coding DNA: TGTGCCAGCAGCGTTTCAGCGGGGGACGAGCAGTACTTC.